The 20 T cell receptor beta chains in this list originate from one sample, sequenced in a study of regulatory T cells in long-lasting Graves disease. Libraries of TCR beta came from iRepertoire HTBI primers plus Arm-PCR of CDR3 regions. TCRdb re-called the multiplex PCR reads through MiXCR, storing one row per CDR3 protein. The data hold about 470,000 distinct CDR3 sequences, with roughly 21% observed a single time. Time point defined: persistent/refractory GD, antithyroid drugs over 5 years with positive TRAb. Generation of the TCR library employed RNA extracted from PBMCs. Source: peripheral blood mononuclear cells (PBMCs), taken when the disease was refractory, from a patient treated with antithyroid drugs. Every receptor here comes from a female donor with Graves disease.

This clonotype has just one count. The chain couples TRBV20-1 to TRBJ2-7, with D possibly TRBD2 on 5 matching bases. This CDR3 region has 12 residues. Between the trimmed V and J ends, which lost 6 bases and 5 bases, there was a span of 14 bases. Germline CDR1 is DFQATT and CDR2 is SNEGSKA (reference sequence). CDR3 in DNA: TGCAGTGCCTCCGGGATTTTGGACGAGCAGTACTTC. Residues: CSASGILDEQYF.

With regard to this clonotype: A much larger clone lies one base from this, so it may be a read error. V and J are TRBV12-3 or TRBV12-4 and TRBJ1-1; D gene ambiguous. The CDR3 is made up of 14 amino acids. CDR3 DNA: TGTGCCAGCACCCAGAGGCAGGTGAACACTGAAGCTTCCTTT. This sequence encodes CASTQRQVNTEASF.

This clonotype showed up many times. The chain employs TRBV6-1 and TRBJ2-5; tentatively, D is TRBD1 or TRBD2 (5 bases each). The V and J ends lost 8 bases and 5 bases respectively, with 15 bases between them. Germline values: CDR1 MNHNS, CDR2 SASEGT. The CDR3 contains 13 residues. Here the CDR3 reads CASRTGAWETQYF. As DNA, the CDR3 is TGTGCCAGCCGTACCGGGGCTTGGGAGACCCAGTACTTC.

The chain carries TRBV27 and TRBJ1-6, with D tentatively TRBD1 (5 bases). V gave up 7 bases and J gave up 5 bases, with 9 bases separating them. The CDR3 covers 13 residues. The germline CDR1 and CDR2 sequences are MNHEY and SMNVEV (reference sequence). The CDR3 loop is CASKTGNNSPLHF. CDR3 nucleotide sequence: TGTGCCAGCAAAACAGGAAATAATTCACCCCTCCACTTT.

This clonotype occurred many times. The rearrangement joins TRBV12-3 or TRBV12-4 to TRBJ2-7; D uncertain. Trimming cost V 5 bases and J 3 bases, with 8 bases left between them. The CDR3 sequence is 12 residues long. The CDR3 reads CASSRLNYEQYF. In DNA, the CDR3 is TGTGCCAGCAGTCGGCTGAACTACGAGCAGTACTTC.

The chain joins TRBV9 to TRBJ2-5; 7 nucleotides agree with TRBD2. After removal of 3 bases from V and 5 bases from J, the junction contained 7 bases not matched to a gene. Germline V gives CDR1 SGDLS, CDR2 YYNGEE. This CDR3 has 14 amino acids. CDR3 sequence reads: CASSARLARETQYF. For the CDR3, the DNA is TGTGCCAGCAGCGCTCGACTAGCCCGGGAGACCCAGTACTTC. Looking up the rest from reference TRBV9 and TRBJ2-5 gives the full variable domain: DSGVTQTPKHLITATGQRVTLRCSPRSGDLSVYWYQQSLDQGLQFLIQYYNGEERAKGNILERFSAQQFPDLHSELNLSSLELGDSALYFCASSARLARETQYFGPGTRLLVL.

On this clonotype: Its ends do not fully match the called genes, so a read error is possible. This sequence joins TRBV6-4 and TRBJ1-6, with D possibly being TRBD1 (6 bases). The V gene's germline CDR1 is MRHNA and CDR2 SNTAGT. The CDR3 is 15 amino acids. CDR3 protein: CASSYSRTVGSPLHF. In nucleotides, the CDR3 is TGTGCCAGCAGTTACTCACGGACAGTCGGATCACCCCTCCACTTT.

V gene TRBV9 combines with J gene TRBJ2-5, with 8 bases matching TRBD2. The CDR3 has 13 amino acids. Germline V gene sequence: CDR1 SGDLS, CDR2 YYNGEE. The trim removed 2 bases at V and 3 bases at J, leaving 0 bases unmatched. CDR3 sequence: CASSVGGEETQYF. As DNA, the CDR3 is TGTGCCAGCAGCGTCGGGGGGGAAGAGACCCAGTACTTC.

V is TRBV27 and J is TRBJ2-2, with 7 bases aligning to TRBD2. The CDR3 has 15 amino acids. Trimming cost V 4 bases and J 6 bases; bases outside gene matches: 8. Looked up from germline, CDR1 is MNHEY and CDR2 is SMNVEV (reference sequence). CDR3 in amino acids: CASSSLRGKAGELFF. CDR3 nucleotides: TGTGCCAGCAGTTCCTTGCGGGGGAAGGCCGGGGAGCTGTTTTTT.

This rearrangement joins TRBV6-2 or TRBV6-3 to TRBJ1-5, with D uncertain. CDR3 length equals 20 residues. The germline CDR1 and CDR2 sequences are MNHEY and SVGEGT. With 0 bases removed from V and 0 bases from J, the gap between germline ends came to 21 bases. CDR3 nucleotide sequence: TGTGCCAGCAGTTACTCGAAGGTAAAGAAAGGGAGCTATAGCAATCAGCCCCAGCATTTT. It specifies CASSYSKVKKGSYSNQPQHF.

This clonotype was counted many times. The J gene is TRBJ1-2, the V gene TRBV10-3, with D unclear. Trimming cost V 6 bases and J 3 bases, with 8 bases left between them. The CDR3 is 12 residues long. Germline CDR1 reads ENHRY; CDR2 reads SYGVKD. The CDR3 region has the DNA TGTGCCATCAGGGGAACGGACTATGGCTACACCTTC. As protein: CAIRGTDYGYTF.

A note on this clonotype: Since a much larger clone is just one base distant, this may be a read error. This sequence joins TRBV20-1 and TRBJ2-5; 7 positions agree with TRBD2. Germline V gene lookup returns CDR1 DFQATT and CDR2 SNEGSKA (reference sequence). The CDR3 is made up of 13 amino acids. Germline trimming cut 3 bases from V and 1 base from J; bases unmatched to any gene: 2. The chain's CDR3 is CSASGGTQETQYF. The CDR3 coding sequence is TGCAGTGCTAGCGGGGGGACCCAAGAGACCCAGTACTTC.

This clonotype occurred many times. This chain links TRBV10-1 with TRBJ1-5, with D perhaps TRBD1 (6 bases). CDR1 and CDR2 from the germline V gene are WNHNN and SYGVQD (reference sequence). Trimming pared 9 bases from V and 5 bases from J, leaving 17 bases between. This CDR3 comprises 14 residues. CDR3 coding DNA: TGCGCCAGAACGGGACGGAAGGGGGATCAGCCCCAGCATTTT. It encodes CARTGRKGDQPQHF.

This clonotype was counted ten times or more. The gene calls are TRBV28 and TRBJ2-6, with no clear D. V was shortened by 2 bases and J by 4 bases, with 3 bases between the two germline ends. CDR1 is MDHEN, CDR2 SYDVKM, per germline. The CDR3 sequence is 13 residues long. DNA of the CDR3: TGTGCCAGCAGTTTAAACGGGGCCAACGTCCTGACTTTC. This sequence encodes CASSLNGANVLTF. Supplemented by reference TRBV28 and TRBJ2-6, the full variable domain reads DVKVTQSSRYLVKRTGEKVFLECVQDMDHENMFWYRQDPGLGLRLIYFSYDVKMKEKGDIPEGYSVSREKKERFSLILESASTNQTSMYLCASSLNGANVLTFGAGSRLTVL.

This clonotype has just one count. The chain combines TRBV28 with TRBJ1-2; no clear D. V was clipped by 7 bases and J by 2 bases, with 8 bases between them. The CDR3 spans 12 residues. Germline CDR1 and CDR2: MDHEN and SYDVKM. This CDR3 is CASTKGNYGYTF. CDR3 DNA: TGTGCCAGCACGAAAGGCAACTATGGCTACACCTTC.

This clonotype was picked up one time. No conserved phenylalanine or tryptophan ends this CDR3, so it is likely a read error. CDR3: CASSYAGTTEAFL. The CDR3, as DNA: TGTGCCAGCAGTTACGCAGGGACCACTGAAGCTTTCCTT. This chain connects TRBV6-5 to TRBJ1-1; possible D gene TRBD1, 5 bases. Germline V gene lookup returns CDR1 MNHEY and CDR2 SVGAGI. V lost 2 bases, J lost 4 bases, and 8 bases lay in between. This CDR3 has 13 residues.

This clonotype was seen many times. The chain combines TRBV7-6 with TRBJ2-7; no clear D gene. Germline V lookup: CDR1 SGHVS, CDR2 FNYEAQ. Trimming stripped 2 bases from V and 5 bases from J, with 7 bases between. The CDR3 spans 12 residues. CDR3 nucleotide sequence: TGTGCCAGCAGCTTACCTCTCGACGAGCAGTACTTC. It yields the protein CASSLPLDEQYF.

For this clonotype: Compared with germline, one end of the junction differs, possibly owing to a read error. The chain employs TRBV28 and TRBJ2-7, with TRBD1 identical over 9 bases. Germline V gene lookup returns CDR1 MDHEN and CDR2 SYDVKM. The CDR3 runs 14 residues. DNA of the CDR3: TGTGCCAGCGGCTGGTACCAGGACAGGGGCGAGCTGTACTTC. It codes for CASGWYQDRGELYF.

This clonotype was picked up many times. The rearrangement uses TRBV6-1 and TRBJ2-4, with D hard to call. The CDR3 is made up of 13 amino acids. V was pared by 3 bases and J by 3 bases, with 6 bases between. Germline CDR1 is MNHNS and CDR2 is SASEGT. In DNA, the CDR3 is TGTGCCAGCAGTGAGATCGGCAAAAACATTCAGTACTTC. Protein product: CASSEIGKNIQYF.

The CDR3 DNA reads as TGCAGTGCTAGAGATCGTAGGAGTGAAGCTTTCTTT. As protein: CSARDRRSEAFF. This chain links TRBV20-1 with TRBJ1-1, with no clear D. Germline CDR1 is DFQATT and CDR2 is SNEGSKA (reference sequence). This CDR3 contains 12 residues. Trimming stripped 0 bases from V and 7 bases from J, with 9 bases between.